These 9 T cell receptor beta chains were sequenced from one sample in a study of T cell responses to AZD1222 COVID-19 vaccine. Produced via immunoSEQ multiplex PCR; TCRdb's table is partial and in-frame only. This table has over 100,000 clones, roughly nine tenths appearing once. This sample comprised peripheral blood, obtained on day 0 of AZD1222 vaccination. These receptors originate from an adult in good health.

V and J are TRBV15 and TRBJ2-2; TRBD1 matches at 8 bases. The germline V gene has CDR1 LNHNV and CDR2 YYDKDF (reference sequence). CDR3 length: 16 residues. With 3 bases clipped from V and 0 bases from J, the junction kept 3 bases outside the gene matches. The CDR3 loop is CATSSGDRPNTGELFF. The CDR3 nucleotides are TGTGCCACCAGCAGTGGGGACAGGCCGAACACCGGGGAGCTGTTTTTT.

J is TRBJ2-1 and V is TRBV5-8; a weak D match, TRBD1 (6 bases). CDR3 length: 15 residues. Germline V CDR1 and CDR2: SGHTS, YDEGEE. Trimming left V 5 bases short and J 3 bases short, with 15 bases between. CDR3: CASRNTGLGYNEQFF. CDR3 DNA sequence: TGTGCCAGCAGGAATACAGGGTTGGGCTACAATGAGCAGTTCTTC. Full variable domain (remainder filled in from reference TRBV5-8 and TRBJ2-1): EAGVTQSPTHLIKTRGQQATLRCSPISGHTSVYWYQQALGLGLQFLLWYDEGEERNRGNFPPRFSGRQFPNYSSELNVNALELEDSALYLCASRNTGLGYNEQFFGPGTRLTVL.

The V call is TRBV27, the J call TRBJ1-1, with TRBD1 as a possible D gene (5 bases). Germline values: CDR1 MNHEY, CDR2 SMNVEV (reference sequence). The CDR3 length is 12 residues. V dropped 7 bases and J dropped 11 bases, with 17 bases sitting between them. The CDR3 nucleotides read TGTGCCAGCACCCCAGGGCAGGGTGAGGCTTTCTTT. It encodes CASTPGQGEAFF.

This sequence joins TRBV23-1 and TRBJ2-5; the D gene is possibly TRBD1 (7 bases). TRBV23-1 is identified as an open reading frame with a role that is uncertain. V lost 8 bases and J 2 bases, leaving 21 bases between the germline ends. The CDR3 sequence is 16 residues long. The CDR3 nucleotides read TGCGCCAGCGCGGGGAGAACAGGGGTGCTTCAAGAGACCCAGTACTTC. It codes for CASAGRTGVLQETQYF.

This chain joins TRBV16 and TRBJ1-2, with D uncertain. V was cut by 4 bases and J by 2 bases, with 5 bases left in between. Germline V gene data show CDR1 as KGHSY and CDR2 as FQNENV. The CDR3 consists of 12 residues. This chain's CDR3 is CASSPMNYGYTF. CDR3 in DNA: TGTGCCAGCAGCCCAATGAACTATGGCTACACCTTC.

The chain links TRBV18 to TRBJ2-5; D is perhaps TRBD2 (5 bases). Germline V CDR1 and CDR2: KGHSH, LQKENI. The V gene lost 6 bases and the J gene lost 4 bases, with 21 bases spanning the gap. This CDR3 comprises 16 residues. Here the CDR3 DNA reads TGTGCCAGCTCCCGGGCAGTGGCCCATCGGGGAGAGACCCAGTACTTC. This gives the protein CASSRAVAHRGETQYF.

J is TRBJ1-4 and V is TRBV6-1; TRBD1 matches at 7 bases. Trimming took 1 base from V and 7 from J; bases not matched to a gene: 3. Per germline, CDR1 MNHNS and CDR2 SASEGT. There are 14 residues in the CDR3. CDR3 region: CASSEVQGTEKLFF. The CDR3 DNA is TGTGCCAGCAGTGAAGTACAGGGGACTGAAAAACTGTTTTTT.

The sample holds one count of this clone. The chain carries TRBV24-1 and TRBJ1-5, with TRBD1 identical over 9 bases. CDR1 and CDR2 from the germline V gene are KGHDR and SFDVKD. CDR3 length: 18 residues. The V gene end was trimmed by 2 bases and the J gene end by 2 bases; junction bases not matched to a gene: 9. The CDR3 DNA follows: TGTGCCACCAGTGATTGGTGGTGGACAGGGGACGGCAATCAGCCCCAGCATTTT. Residues: CATSDWWWTGDGNQPQHF.

The rearrangement links TRBV25-1 to TRBJ2-3, with D hard to call. Germline CDR1 is MGHDK and CDR2 is SYGVNS. The CDR3 has 11 residues. V gave up 3 bases and J gave up 9 bases, with 7 bases separating them. CDR3 amino acids: CASSDGHTQYF. For the CDR3, the DNA is TGTGCCAGCAGTGATGGCCACACGCAGTATTTT.